This TCR beta chain is drawn from a study of cytomegalovirus exposure and HLA in healthy donors. General observations from the study: The study labeled more than 150 TCR beta chains cytomegalovirus-associated. Prior analysis indicated that the majority of TCR beta V segments exhibited productivity approximately 87% or approximately 30% of the time. In a later analysis, at a false discovery rate of 0.05, under 20,000 TCR beta sequences matched HLA alleles.

The PCR employed 60 Vbeta primers together with 13 Jbeta primers. Profiling relied on immunoSEQ multiplex PCR, and the TCRdb table lists in-frame clones only, not all of them. In all, the sample yields some 40,000 clones. For the donor in question, CMV serostatus went unrecorded. Note on this clone: Its antigen is undetermined.

In germline, CDR1 is LNHDA, CDR2 SQIVND (reference sequence). The V end lost 10 bases, the J end lost 5 bases, and 20 bases lay between the germline ends. This CDR3 is built from 14 residues. Input material: PBMCs. The rearrangement uses TRBV19 and TRBJ1-1; possible D gene TRBD1, 6 bases. The clonotype was recovered from a human donor in good health. Here the CDR3 reads CATKTGPSGTEAFF. The CDR3 region has the DNA TGTGCCACCAAAACAGGGCCCTCTGGGACTGAAGCTTTCTTT.